This section outlines one T cell receptor beta chain sequence together with its context. This sample is part of a study of blood T cell repertoires in COVID-19. This table comes from immunoSEQ multiplex PCR, and its TCRdb copy is limited to in-frame clones, with some not included. Of 210,000 or so clones in the sample, around 84% were seen once. Specimen: peripheral blood. The TCR comes from a woman older than 75 with active or convalescent COVID-19.

The CDR3 DNA reads as TGTGCCAGCAGAACACAGGGAACGGGAAACACCATATATTTT. It translates to CASRTQGTGNTIYF. V and J are TRBV28 and TRBJ1-3, with TRBD1 as a possible D gene (6 bases). This CDR3 is 14 amino acids long. The germline gives CDR1 MDHEN, CDR2 SYDVKM. V was cut by 6 bases and J by 4 bases, with 13 bases left in between.